Listed here is a single T cell receptor (beta chain). What it recognizes is unknown. Mismatch with germline at one junction end may stem from a read error. The source of the sample is a study of tumor and adjacent non-tumor tissue in lung cancer. About the research overall: Aged roughly 31 to 85 years, patients included fewer than 11 men and five or six women with stage I to III disease. Regarding the study as a whole: Tumor repertoires had a smaller top 100 clone share than normal lung.

TCRbeta libraries were built with three rounds of nested PCR, modified from ARM-PCR. In TCRdb, the multiplex PCR reads were re-called with MiXCR into one record per CDR3 protein. The repertoire includes fewer than 150,000 distinct CDR3 sequences, roughly 70% of them detected once, and over 15% sits in the top ten. The template was RNA from unsorted bulk tissue. The CDR3 spans 13 residues. In germline, CDR1 is SGHAT, CDR2 FQNNGV. The chain uses TRBV11-2 and TRBJ2-4, with TRBD2 identical over 7 bases. This sequence was found in a man in his sixties with small cell lung cancer. Sequencing used lung tumor tissue. The CDR3 nucleotides read TGTGCCGGCAGCTTAGAGGCAGCGGGAATTCAGTACTTC. It yields the protein CAGSLEAAGIQYF.